This is a list of T cell receptor beta chains from one sample in a study of cytomegalovirus exposure and HLA in healthy donors. Data came from immunoSEQ multiplex PCR; TCRdb stores just in-frame clones and leaves some out. The sample has more than 95,000 clones; around two thirds are singletons. Sequencing input: PBMCs. The receptors shown here come from a middle-aged woman in good health and CMV-seropositive. Each CDR3 is given with its conserved first and last residue. A D gene is named only where the DNA matches it firmly. Clone sizes are given selectively: once, few, many, or a class where the clone is expanded.

D gene | J gene | clone size | V gene | CDR3 protein | CDR3 DNA
NA | TRBJ2-3 | NA | TRBV28 | CASSFLRLGAADTQYF | TGTGCCAGCAGTTTTTTGCGACTAGGGGCTGCAGATACGCAGTATTTT
NA | TRBJ2-7 | NA | TRBV27 | CASSLSGSRIYEQYF | TGTGCCAGCAGTTTATCCGGGTCCCGAATCTACGAGCAGTACTTC
NA | TRBJ1-2 | few | TRBV29-1 | CSVEGNEGSRFYGYTF | TGCAGCGTTGAAGGTAACGAAGGGAGTCGCTTCTATGGCTACACCTTC
NA | TRBJ1-4 | NA | TRBV19 | CASSIDQDGGNEKLFF | TGTGCCAGTAGTATAGATCAGGACGGAGGTAATGAAAAACTGTTTTTT
TRBD1 | TRBJ2-6 | NA | TRBV27 | CASSGTAFSGANVLTF | TGTGCCAGCAGCGGGACAGCCTTCTCTGGGGCCAACGTCCTGACTTTC
NA | TRBJ1-2 | NA | TRBV2 | CASSEKGTTIPGYTF | TGTGCCAGCAGTGAAAAAGGAACGACTATCCCGGGCTACACCTTC
TRBD1 | TRBJ2-1 | NA | TRBV2 | CASSPQGVTYNEQFF | TGTGCCAGCAGTCCACAGGGGGTCACCTACAATGAGCAGTTCTTC
NA | TRBJ1-3 | NA | TRBV9 | CASSTLQGNTIYF | TGTGCCAGCAGCACCCTACAGGGAAACACCATATATTTT
TRBD1 | TRBJ1-2 | NA | TRBV19 | CASSSERTGYGYTF | TGTGCCAGTAGTAGCGAACGGACAGGGTATGGCTACACCTTC
NA | TRBJ2-2 | NA | TRBV6-5 | CASSYSRTANTGELFF | TGTGCCAGCAGTTACTCACGGACAGCCAACACCGGGGAGCTGTTTTTT
NA | TRBJ2-5 | NA | TRBV6-5 | CASTVAEQETQYF | TGTGCCAGCACCGTAGCGGAGCAAGAGACCCAGTACTTC
TRBD1 | TRBJ2-2 | NA | TRBV2 | CASKGQGNTGELFF | TGTGCCAGCAAGGGACAGGGGAACACCGGGGAGCTGTTTTTT